This TCR beta chain derives from a study of shared clonotypes between healthy human individuals. Points from the study as a whole: The four-donor shared clonotypes exceeded non-shared clonotypes in generation probability, with non-shared ones scoring lower.

Generated by immunoSEQ multiplex PCR, the TCRdb table keeps only in-frame clones and is missing some. The sample records roughly 2.6 million clones, approximately 90% being singletons. Comment on this clone: Its antigen remains unidentified.

The CDR3 length is 16 residues. V shed 6 bases, J shed 5 bases, and the junction held 13 bases outside the gene matches. Germline V CDR1 and CDR2: MGHDK, SYGVNS. This TCR was recovered from a man aged 18-30 years in good health. Sequencing was performed on naive CD4+ T cells sorted from blood. Subset denoted: CD45RA+ positively selected. The chain is built from TRBV25-1 and TRBJ2-5; 9 nucleotides match TRBD2. The CDR3 is CASSLLQAGGKETQYF. The CDR3, as DNA: TGTGCCAGCAGCCTCCTTCAAGCGGGGGGTAAGGAGACCCAGTACTTC.